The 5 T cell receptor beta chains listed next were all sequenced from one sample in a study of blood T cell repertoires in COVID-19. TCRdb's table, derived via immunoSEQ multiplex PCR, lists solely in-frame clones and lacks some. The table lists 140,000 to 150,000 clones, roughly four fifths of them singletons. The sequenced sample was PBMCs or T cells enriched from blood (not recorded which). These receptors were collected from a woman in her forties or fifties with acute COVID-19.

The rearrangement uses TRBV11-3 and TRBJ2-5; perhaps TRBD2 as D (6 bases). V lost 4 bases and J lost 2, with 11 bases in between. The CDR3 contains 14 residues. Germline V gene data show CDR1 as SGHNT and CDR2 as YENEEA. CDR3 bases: TGTGCCAGCAGCTCCGGGGCGGGGCAAGAGACCCAGTACTTC. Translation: CASSSGAGQETQYF.

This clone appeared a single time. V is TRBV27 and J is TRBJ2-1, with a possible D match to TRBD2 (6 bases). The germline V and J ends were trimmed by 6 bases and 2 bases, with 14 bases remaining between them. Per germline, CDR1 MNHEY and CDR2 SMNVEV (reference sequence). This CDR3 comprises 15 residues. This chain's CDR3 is CASSAPGGPYNEQFF. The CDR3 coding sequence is TGTGCCAGCAGCGCACCCGGGGGACCCTACAATGAGCAGTTCTTC.

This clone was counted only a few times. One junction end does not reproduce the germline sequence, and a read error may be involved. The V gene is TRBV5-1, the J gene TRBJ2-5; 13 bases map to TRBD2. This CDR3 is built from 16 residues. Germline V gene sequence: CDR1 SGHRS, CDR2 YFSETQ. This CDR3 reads CASSLAGLAGAETQYF. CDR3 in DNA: TGCGCCAGCAGTTTGGCCGGACTAGCGGGAGCAGAGACCCAGTACTTC.

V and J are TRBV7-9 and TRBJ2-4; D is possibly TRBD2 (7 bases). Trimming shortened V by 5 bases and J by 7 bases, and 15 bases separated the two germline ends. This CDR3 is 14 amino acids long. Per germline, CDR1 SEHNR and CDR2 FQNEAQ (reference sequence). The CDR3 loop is CASSPGGIANIQYF. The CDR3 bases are TGTGCCAGCAGCCCGGGGGGCATAGCGAACATTCAGTACTTC.

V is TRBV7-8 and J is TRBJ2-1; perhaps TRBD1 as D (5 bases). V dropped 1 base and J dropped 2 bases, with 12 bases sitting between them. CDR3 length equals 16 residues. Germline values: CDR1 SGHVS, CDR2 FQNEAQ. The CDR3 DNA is TGTGCCAGCAGCTTAGTCCAGGGCCGCGCCTACAATGAGCAGTTCTTC. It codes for CASSLVQGRAYNEQFF.